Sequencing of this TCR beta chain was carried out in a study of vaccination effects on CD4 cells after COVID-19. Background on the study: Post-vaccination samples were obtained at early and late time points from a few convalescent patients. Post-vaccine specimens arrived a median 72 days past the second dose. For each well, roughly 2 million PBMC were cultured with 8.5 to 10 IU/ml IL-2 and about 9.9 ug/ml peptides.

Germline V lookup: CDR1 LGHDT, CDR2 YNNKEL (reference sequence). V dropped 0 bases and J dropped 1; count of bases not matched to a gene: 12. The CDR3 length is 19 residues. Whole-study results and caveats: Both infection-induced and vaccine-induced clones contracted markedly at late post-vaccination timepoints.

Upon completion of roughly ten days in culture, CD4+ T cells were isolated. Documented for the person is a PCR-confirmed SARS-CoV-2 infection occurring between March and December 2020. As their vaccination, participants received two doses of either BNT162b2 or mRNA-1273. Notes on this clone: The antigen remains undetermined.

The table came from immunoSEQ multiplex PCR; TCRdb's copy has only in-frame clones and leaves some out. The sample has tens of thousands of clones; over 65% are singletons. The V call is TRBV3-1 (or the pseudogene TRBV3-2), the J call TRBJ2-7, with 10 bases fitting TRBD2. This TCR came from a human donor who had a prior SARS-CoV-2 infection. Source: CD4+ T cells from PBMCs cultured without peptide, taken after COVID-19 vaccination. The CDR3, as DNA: TGTGCCAGCAGCCAAGATTTTCGGTGGACTAGCGGAGGTTCCTACGAGCAGTACTTC. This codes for CASSQDFRWTSGGSYEQYF.